What follows are 22 T cell receptor beta chains derived from one specimen sequenced in a study of T cell responses to AZD1222 COVID-19 vaccine (TCRdb year 2021). In light of the paper, this sample's time point label describes: baseline before first vaccination. The method was the immunoSEQ multiplex PCR assay. This immuneACCESS table, as held by TCRdb, lists in-frame sequences with V and J called but not all clones. Of the missing ones, under half trace to an unresolved V gene in checked studies; the others have no known cause. The sample table contains tens of thousands of clones; only one count was recorded for more than 75% of them. Jointly, the top ten make up more than 10% of the sample. Sequenced material: peripheral blood, taken on day 0 of AZD1222 vaccination. These receptors were collected from an adult in good health.

This chain links TRBV18 with TRBJ1-6; 7 bases agree with TRBD1. Germline V CDR1 and CDR2: KGHSH, LQKENI. The length of the CDR3 is 17 residues. With 1 base clipped from V and 8 bases from J, the junction kept 11 bases outside the gene matches. The CDR3 sequence: CASSPQKGAKSHSPLHF. As DNA, the CDR3 is TGTGCCAGCTCACCACAAAAGGGGGCGAAATCGCATTCACCCCTCCACTTT.

The chain carries TRBV10-3 and TRBJ2-3; 7 bases are a match to TRBD2. From germline, CDR1 is ENHRY and CDR2 SYGVKD. The CDR3 covers 16 residues. Germline trimming cut 8 bases from V and 1 base from J; bases unmatched to any gene: 12. The CDR3 DNA sequence: TGTGCCATCGGATTCCAGGAGAGCGGGGGCACAGATACGCAGTATTTT. It translates to CAIGFQESGGTDTQYF.

J is TRBJ1-6 and V is TRBV5-4; 7 nucleotides line up with TRBD1. The CDR3 is made up of 15 amino acids. The junction had 4 bases not matched to a gene; V was cut back by 4 bases and J by 3 bases. CDR1 and CDR2 (germline): SGHNT, YYREEE (reference sequence). CDR3 DNA: TGTGCCAGCAGCCAGGGACAGATCTATAATTCACCCCTCCACTTT. Amino acid sequence: CASSQGQIYNSPLHF.

CDR3 DNA sequence: TGTGCCAGCAGGGGCGGGGGGTTCGTTAATTCACCCCTCCACTTT. Protein sequence: CASRGGGFVNSPLHF. J is TRBJ1-6 and V is TRBV3-1 (or the pseudogene TRBV3-2); D is perhaps TRBD1 (5 bases). The CDR3 sequence is 15 residues long. V was trimmed by 6 bases and J by 6 bases, leaving 15 bases between them. The germline V gene has CDR1 LGHDT and CDR2 YNNKEL (reference sequence).

V gene TRBV7-3 combines with J gene TRBJ2-1; 10 nucleotides match TRBD2. The CDR3 has 15 residues. J was trimmed by 1 base and V by 5 bases; bases with no gene match: 2. Per the germline V gene, CDR1 is SGHTA and CDR2 is FQGTGA. CDR3 sequence reads: CASSLSGGSYNEQFF. The CDR3 DNA reads as TGTGCCAGCAGCCTTAGCGGGGGGTCCTACAATGAGCAGTTCTTC.

This clone was observed once. The gene calls are TRBV11-3 and TRBJ2-3, with 9 nucleotides matching TRBD1. The CDR3 has 16 amino acids. Losses at the gene ends were 5 bases for V and 1 base for J; bases not matched to a gene: 7. Germline values: CDR1 SGHNT, CDR2 YENEEA. In DNA, the CDR3 is TGTGCCAGCAGCAATGTACAGGGGGCGGGCACAGATACGCAGTATTTT. Translation: CASSNVQGAGTDTQYF.

V is TRBV3-1 (or the pseudogene TRBV3-2) and J is TRBJ2-1; no reliable D call. V gave up 4 bases and J gave up 3 bases, with 16 bases separating them. Germline V gene lookup returns CDR1 LGHDT and CDR2 YNNKEL (reference sequence). The CDR3 length is 16 residues. The chain's CDR3 is CASSPPSVTDYNEQFF. CDR3 nucleotides: TGTGCCAGCAGCCCGCCGAGCGTAACAGACTACAATGAGCAGTTCTTC.

In nucleotides, the CDR3 is TGTGCCAGCAGCCAAGACGGGGGTCTCTATGGCTACACCTTC. Encoded protein: CASSQDGGLYGYTF. V is TRBV3-1 (or the pseudogene TRBV3-2) and J is TRBJ1-2; D possibly corresponds to TRBD1 (5 bases). This CDR3 is 14 amino acids long. V was cut by 0 bases and J by 4 bases, with 9 bases left in between. CDR1 and CDR2 from the germline V gene are LGHDT and YNNKEL (reference sequence).

The CDR3 nucleotides read TGTGCCAGCAGCCGACGAGCGGGGGGCTACAATGAGCAGTTCTTC. Encoded protein: CASSRRAGGYNEQFF. The V gene is TRBV11-3, the J gene TRBJ2-1; 9 bases align to TRBD2. Per the germline V gene, CDR1 is SGHNT and CDR2 is YENEEA. The V and J ends lost 5 bases and 3 bases, in that order; junction bases with no gene match: 5. The CDR3 loop spans 15 amino acids.

This chain joins TRBV5-1 and TRBJ1-5; D unresolved. This CDR3 is 16 amino acids long. Per germline, CDR1 SGHRS and CDR2 YFSETQ. The ends were cut back, 0 bases at V and 0 bases at J, with 10 bases in the middle. The CDR3 region has the DNA TGCGCCAGCAGCTTGGGGGGAGCTTATAGCAATCAGCCCCAGCATTTT. This sequence encodes CASSLGGAYSNQPQHF.

The CDR3 DNA follows: TGTGCCAGCAGCTACCTCGGGACAGGGACTTACAATGAGCAGTTCTTC. It yields the protein CASSYLGTGTYNEQFF. V gene TRBV7-3 combines with J gene TRBJ2-1; 9 nucleotides line up with TRBD1. Looked up from germline, CDR1 is SGHTA and CDR2 is FQGTGA. J gave up 4 bases and V 4 bases, and 8 bases lay outside the gene matches. The CDR3 runs 16 residues.

The rearrangement links TRBV7-2 to TRBJ2-2; unclear D gene. Trimming removed 4 bases from V and 5 bases from J, with 14 bases in between. The CDR3 is made up of 15 amino acids. Germline CDR1 and CDR2: SGHTA and FQGNSA. The CDR3 sequence is CASSSGPLRTGELFF. The CDR3 coding sequence is TGTGCCAGCAGCTCAGGACCCCTGAGGACCGGGGAGCTGTTTTTT.

This clone was detected only once. The rearrangement joins TRBV5-1 to TRBJ1-1; no definite D call. This CDR3 has 15 amino acids. Trimming cost V 2 bases and J 9 bases, with 20 bases left between them. The germline CDR1 and CDR2 sequences are SGHRS and YFSETQ. The CDR3 reads CASSLYEAMYQKAFF. CDR3 coding DNA: TGCGCCAGCAGCTTATACGAGGCTATGTATCAGAAAGCTTTCTTT.

V is TRBV7-8 and J is TRBJ1-2, with unresolved D. V lost 1 base, J lost 0 bases, and 3 bases lay in between. Germline V gene sequence: CDR1 SGHVS, CDR2 FQNEAQ. CDR3 length: 13 amino acids. CDR3 nucleotides: TGTGCCAGCAGCTTAGGTGCTAACTATGGCTACACCTTC. Amino acids: CASSLGANYGYTF.

V gene TRBV20-1 combines with J gene TRBJ2-2; 10 positions match TRBD2. The J segment lost 4 bases and the V segment lost 3 bases, leaving 5 bases of the junction unmatched. The germline CDR1 and CDR2 sequences are DFQATT and SNEGSKA (reference sequence). The CDR3 is made up of 15 amino acids. CDR3 nucleotide sequence: TGCAGTGCTAGTCATAGCGGGGGGCCCACCGGGGAGCTGTTTTTT. It encodes CSASHSGGPTGELFF.

The chain employs TRBV14 and TRBJ2-5, with D possibly TRBD1 on 6 matching bases. The CDR3 runs to 14 residues. Germline CDR1 reads SGHDN; CDR2 reads FVKESK. Trimming left V 2 bases short and J 5 bases short, with 12 bases between. CDR3 loop: CASSQNQGRETQYF. The CDR3 nucleotides read TGTGCCAGCAGCCAAAATCAGGGGCGGGAGACCCAGTACTTC.

The chain couples TRBV3-1 (or the pseudogene TRBV3-2) to TRBJ2-7; 12 bases agree with TRBD2. The germline gives CDR1 LGHDT, CDR2 YNNKEL (reference sequence). V was pared by 4 bases and J by 2 bases, with 6 bases of the junction left unmatched. The CDR3 consists of 16 residues. This CDR3 reads CASSPGASGGAYEQYF. For the CDR3, the DNA is TGTGCCAGCAGCCCCGGGGCTAGCGGGGGGGCCTACGAGCAGTACTTC.

The chain recombines TRBV28 with TRBJ2-5, with TRBD2 matching 10 bases. Germline-derived CDR1 and CDR2 are MDHEN and SYDVKM. The CDR3 has 15 amino acids. The trim removed 6 bases at V and 6 bases at J, leaving 10 bases unmatched. This CDR3 reads CASRFSGGPPQTQYF. As DNA, the CDR3 is TGTGCCAGCAGATTTAGCGGGGGGCCCCCCCAGACCCAGTACTTC.

The gene calls are TRBV29-1 and TRBJ1-2, with D maybe TRBD1 (5 bases). V lost 2 bases to trimming and J lost 5 bases, with 9 bases between them. The CDR3 spans 12 residues. CDR1 and CDR2 from the germline V gene are SQVTM and ANQGSEA. CDR3 residues: CSVEIPGYGYTF. The CDR3 bases are TGCAGCGTTGAAATTCCAGGGTATGGCTACACCTTC. The whole variable domain, filled in from reference TRBV29-1 and TRBJ1-2, reads SAVISQKPSRDICQRGTSLTIQCQVDSQVTMMFWYRQQPGQSLTLIATANQGSEATYESGFVIDKFPISRPNLTFSTLTVSNMSPEDSSIYLCSVEIPGYGYTFGSGTRLTVV.

This chain links TRBV9 with TRBJ2-5; D is unresolved. Germline V gives CDR1 SGDLS, CDR2 YYNGEE. CDR3 length equals 14 residues. Trimming shortened V by 3 bases and J by 4 bases, and 13 bases separated the two germline ends. The CDR3 DNA reads TGTGCCAGCAGCGCCCGGCCGAATACAGAGACCCAGTACTTC. It encodes CASSARPNTETQYF.

The chain carries TRBV5-1 and TRBJ2-2, with 8 bases aligning to TRBD2. This CDR3 contains 15 residues. Germline lookup yields CDR1 SGHRS and CDR2 YFSETQ. V shed 0 bases, J shed 6 bases, and the junction held 4 bases outside the gene matches. CDR3 in amino acids: CASSLVRGASGELFF. In nucleotides, the CDR3 is TGCGCCAGCAGCTTGGTGCGGGGGGCGTCCGGGGAGCTGTTTTTT.

The chain combines TRBV6-5 with TRBJ1-1; D gene uncertain. The germline CDR1 and CDR2 sequences are MNHEY and SVGAGI. The CDR3 consists of 13 residues. Trimming left V 6 bases short and J 2 bases short, with 10 bases between. The CDR3 DNA reads as TGTGCCAGCAGACCGGGTCCCAACACTGAAGCTTTCTTT. Its protein is CASRPGPNTEAFF.